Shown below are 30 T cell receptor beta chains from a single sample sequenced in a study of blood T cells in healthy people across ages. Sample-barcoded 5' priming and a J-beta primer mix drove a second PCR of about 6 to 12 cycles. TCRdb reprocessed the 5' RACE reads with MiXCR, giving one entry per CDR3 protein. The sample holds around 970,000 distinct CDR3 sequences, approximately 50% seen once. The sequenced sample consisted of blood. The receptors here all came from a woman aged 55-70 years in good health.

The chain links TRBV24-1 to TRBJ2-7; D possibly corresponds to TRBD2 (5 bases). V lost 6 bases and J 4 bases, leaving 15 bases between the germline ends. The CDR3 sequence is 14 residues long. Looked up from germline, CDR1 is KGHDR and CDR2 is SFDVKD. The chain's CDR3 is CATSPGSGRYEQYF. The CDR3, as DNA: TGTGCCACCAGTCCCGGTTCGGGGAGATACGAGCAGTACTTC.

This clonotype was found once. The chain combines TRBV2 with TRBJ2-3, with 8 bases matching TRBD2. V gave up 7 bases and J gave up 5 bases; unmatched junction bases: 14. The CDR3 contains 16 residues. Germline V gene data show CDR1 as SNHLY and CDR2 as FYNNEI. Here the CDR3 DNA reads TGTGCCAGCATCATGGGAAGGACTAGCTCTGGAGATACGCAGTATTTT. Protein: CASIMGRTSSGDTQYF.

The CDR3 DNA follows: TGTGCCAGCAGAAGGAGGACAGGGGCGTACAATGAGCAGTTCTTC. Protein: CASRRRTGAYNEQFF. This chain links TRBV28 with TRBJ2-1; 9 bases line up with TRBD1. This CDR3 has 15 amino acids. Germline CDR1 and CDR2: MDHEN and SYDVKM. V was pared by 6 bases and J by 4 bases, with 7 bases of the junction left unmatched.

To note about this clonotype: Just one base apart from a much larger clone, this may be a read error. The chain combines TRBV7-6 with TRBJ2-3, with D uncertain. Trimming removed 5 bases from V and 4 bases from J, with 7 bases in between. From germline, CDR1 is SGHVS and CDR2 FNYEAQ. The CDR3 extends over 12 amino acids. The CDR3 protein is CASSPMSDTQYF. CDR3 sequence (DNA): TGTGCCAGCAGCCCGATGTCAGATACGCAGTATTTT.

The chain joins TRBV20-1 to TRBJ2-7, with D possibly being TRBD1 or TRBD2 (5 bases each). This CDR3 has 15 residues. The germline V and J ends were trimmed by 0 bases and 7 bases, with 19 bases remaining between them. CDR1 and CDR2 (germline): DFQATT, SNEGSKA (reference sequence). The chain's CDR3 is CSARDSGRDAREQYF. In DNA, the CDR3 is TGCAGTGCTAGAGATTCGGGTCGGGACGCCCGTGAGCAGTACTTC.

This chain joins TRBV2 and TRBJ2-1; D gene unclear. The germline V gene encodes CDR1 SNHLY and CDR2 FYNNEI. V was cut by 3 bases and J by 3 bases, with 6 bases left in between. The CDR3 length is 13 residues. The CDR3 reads CASSDRFYNEQFF. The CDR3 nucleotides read TGTGCCAGCAGTGACCGGTTCTACAATGAGCAGTTCTTC.

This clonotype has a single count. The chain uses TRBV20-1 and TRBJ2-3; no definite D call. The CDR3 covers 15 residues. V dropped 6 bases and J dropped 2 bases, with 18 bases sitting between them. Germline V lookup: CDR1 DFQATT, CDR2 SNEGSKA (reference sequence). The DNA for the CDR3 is TGCAGTGCGACCCAAAATCAGATTAACACAGATACGCAGTATTTT. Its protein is CSATQNQINTDTQYF.

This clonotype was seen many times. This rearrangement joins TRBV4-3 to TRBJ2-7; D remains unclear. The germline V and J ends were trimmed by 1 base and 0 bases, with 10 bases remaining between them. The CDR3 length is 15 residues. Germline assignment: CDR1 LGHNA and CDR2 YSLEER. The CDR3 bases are TGCGCCAGCAGCCAAGCGCACCGGAGCTCCTACGAGCAGTACTTC. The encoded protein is CASSQAHRSSYEQYF.

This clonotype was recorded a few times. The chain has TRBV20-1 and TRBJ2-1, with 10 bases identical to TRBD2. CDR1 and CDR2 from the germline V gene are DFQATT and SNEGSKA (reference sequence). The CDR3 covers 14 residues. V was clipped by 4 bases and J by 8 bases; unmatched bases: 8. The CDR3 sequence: CSANSQREGHEQFF. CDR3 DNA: TGCAGTGCTAACAGCCAGCGGGAGGGTCATGAGCAGTTCTTC.

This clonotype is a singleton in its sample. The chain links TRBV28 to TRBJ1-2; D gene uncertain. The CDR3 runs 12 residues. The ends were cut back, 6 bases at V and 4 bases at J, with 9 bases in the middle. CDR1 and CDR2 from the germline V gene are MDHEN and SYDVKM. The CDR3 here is CASRRAAYGYTF. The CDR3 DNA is TGTGCCAGCAGGCGGGCAGCCTATGGCTACACCTTC.

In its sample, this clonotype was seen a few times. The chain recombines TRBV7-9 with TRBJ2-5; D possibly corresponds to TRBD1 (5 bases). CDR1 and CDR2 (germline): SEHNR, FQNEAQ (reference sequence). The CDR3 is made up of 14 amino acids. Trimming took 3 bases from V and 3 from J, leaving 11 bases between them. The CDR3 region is CASSLAGSKETQYF. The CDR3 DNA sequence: TGTGCCAGCAGCTTGGCAGGGTCAAAAGAGACCCAGTACTTC.

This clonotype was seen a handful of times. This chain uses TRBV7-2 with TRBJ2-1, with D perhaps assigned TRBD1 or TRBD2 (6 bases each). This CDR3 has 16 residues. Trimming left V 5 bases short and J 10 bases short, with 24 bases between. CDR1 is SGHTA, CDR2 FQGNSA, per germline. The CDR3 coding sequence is TGTGCCAGCAGCCACCGGAGGGGGGCGCGCCTTAGGGAGCAGTTCTTC. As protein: CASSHRRGARLREQFF.

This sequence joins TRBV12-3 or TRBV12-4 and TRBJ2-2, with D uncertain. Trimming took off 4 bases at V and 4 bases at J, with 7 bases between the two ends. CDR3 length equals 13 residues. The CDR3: CASSYASTGELFF. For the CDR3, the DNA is TGTGCCAGCAGTTACGCGAGCACCGGGGAGCTGTTTTTT.

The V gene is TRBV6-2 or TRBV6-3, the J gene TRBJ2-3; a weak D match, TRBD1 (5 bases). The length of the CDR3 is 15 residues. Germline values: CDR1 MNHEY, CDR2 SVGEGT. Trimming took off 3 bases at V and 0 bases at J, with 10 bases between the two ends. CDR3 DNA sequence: TGTGCCAGCAGTTATGGGGCGGCTAGCACAGATACGCAGTATTTT. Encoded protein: CASSYGAASTDTQYF.

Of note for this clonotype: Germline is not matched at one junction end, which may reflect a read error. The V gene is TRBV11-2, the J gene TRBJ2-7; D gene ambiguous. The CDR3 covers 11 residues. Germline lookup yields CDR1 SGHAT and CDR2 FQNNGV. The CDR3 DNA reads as TGTGTCAGCAGCTTGGCTTACGAGCAGTACTTC. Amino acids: CVSSLAYEQYF. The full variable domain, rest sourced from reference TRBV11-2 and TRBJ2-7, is EAGVAQSPRYKIIEKRQSVAFWCNPISGHATLYWYQQILGQGPKLLIQFQNNGVVDDSQLPKDRFSAERLKGVDSTLKIQPAKLEDSAVYLCVSSLAYEQYFGPGTRLTVT.

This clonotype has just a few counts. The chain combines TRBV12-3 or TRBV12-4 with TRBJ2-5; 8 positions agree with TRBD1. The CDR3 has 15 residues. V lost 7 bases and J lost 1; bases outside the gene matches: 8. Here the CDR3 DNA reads TGTGCCAGCACCCGAGGACAGGGAGTCCAAGAGACCCAGTACTTC. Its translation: CASTRGQGVQETQYF.

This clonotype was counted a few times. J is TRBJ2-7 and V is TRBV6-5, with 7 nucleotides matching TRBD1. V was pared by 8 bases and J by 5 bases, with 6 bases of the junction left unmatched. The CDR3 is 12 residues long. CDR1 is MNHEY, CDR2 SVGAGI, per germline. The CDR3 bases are TGTGCCAGCCGGGACAGAAGTCACGAGCAGTACTTC. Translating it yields CASRDRSHEQYF.

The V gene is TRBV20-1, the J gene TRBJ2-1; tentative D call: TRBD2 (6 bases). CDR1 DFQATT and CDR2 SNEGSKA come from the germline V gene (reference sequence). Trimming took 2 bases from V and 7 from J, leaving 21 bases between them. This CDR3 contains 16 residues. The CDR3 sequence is CSARSRETRIRNEQFF. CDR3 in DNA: TGCAGTGCTAGAAGTCGAGAGACTAGGATTAGGAATGAGCAGTTCTTC.

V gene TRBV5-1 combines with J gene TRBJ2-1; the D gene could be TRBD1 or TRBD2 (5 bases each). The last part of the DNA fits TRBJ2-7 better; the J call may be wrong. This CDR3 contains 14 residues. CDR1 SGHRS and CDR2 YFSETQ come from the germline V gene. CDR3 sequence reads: CASSLDRGGGEQYF. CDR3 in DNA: TGCGCCAGCAGCTTGGACCGGGGCGGTGGGGAGCAGTACTTC.

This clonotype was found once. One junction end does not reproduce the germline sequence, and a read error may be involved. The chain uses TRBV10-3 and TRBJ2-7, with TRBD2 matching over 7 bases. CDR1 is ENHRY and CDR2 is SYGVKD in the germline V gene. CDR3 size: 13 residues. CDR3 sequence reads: CVISEAAGNEQYF. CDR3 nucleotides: TGTGTCATCAGTGAGGCAGCGGGAAATGAGCAGTACTTC.

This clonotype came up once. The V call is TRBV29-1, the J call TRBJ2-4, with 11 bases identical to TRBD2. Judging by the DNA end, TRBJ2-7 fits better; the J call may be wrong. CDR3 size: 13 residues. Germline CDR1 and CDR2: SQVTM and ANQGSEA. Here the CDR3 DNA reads TGCAGTCTAATTAGCGGGGGGGATGCCGAGCAGTACTTC. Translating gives CSLISGGDAEQYF.

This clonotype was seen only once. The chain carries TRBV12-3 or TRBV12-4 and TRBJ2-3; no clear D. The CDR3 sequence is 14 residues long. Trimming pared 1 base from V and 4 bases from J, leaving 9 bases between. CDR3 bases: TGTGCCAGCAGTTTAGGTTTCACCCCAGATACGCAGTATTTT. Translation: CASSLGFTPDTQYF.

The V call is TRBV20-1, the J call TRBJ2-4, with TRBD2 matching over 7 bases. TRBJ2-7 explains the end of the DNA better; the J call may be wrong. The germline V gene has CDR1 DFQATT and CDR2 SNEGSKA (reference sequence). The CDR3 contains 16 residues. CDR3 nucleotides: TGCAGTGCCCTCATAATATTCCGGGATGGGACTATCGAGCAGTACTTC. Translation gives CSALIIFRDGTIEQYF.

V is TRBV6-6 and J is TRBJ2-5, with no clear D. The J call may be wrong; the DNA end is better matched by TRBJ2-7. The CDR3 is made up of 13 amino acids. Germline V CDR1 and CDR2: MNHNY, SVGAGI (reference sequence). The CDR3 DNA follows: TGTGCCAGCAGTTACTCTATGAGGAACGAGCAGTACTTC. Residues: CASSYSMRNEQYF.

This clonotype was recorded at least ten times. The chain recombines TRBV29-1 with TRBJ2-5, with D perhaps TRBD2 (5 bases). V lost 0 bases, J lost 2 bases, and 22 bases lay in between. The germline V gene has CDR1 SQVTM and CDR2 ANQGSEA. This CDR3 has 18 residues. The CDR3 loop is CSVEDRRLAMGSQETQYF. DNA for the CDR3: TGCAGCGTTGAAGATCGTCGGCTAGCCATGGGGTCACAAGAGACCCAGTACTTC.

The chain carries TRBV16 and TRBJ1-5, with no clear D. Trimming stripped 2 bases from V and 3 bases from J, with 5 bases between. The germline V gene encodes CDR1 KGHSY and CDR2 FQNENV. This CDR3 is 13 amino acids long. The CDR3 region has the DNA TGTGCCAGCAGCCAACAAGTCAATCAGCCCCAGCATTTT. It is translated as CASSQQVNQPQHF.

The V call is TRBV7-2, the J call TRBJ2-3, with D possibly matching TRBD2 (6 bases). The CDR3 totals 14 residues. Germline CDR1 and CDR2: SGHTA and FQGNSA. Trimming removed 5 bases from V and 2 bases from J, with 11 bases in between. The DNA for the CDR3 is TGTGCCAGCAGCCTCAGACTAGTCACAGATACGCAGTATTTT. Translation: CASSLRLVTDTQYF.

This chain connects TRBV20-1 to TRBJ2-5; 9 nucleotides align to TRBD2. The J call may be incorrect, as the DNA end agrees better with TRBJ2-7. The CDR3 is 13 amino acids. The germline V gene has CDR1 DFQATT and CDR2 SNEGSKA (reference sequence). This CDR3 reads CSVDWTSEGEQYF. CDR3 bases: TGCAGTGTCGACTGGACTAGCGAAGGCGAGCAGTACTTC.

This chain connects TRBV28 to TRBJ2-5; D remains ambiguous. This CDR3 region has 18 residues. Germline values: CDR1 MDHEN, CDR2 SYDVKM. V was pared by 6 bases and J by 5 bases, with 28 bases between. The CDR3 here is CASRGLLYARRRRETQYF. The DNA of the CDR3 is TGTGCCAGCAGGGGTTTGTTGTATGCCCGGCGGCGAAGGGAGACCCAGTACTTC.

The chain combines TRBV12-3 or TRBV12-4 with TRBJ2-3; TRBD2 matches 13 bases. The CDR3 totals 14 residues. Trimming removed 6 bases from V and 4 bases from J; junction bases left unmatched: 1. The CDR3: CASRTSGRSDTQYF. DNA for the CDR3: TGTGCCAGCAGGACTAGCGGGAGGTCAGATACGCAGTATTTT.